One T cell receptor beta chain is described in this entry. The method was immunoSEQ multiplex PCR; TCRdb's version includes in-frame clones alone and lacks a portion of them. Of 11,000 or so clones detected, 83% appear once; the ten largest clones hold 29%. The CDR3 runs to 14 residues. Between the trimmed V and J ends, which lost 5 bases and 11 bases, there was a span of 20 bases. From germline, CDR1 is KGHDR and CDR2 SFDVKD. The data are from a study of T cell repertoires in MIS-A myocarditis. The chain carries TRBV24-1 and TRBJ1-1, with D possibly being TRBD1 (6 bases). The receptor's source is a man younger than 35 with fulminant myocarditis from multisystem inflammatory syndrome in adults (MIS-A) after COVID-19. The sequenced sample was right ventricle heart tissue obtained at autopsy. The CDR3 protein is CATSASQGGIGAFF. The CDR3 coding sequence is TGTGCCACCAGTGCCTCACAAGGGGGAATAGGGGCTTTCTTT.